The 21 T cell receptor beta chains below come from one sample, sequenced in a study of T cell clonality in common variable immunodeficiency. Profiling relied on immunoSEQ multiplex PCR, and the TCRdb table lists in-frame clones only, not all of them. Reported are about 31,000 clones, none seen only once; the ten largest carry around 4.1%. The sequencing sample was made of peripheral blood mononuclear cells. Every receptor here comes from a person aged 18-70 years in good health.

This clone was recorded many times. With the read ending 3 residues before the CDR3 end, the germline J gene is used to fill in that end. The chain uses TRBV20-1 and TRBJ2-1; TRBD1 matches 11 bases. V was clipped by 3 bases and J by 8 bases; unmatched bases: 6. This CDR3 has 14 amino acids. Germline values: CDR1 DFQATT, CDR2 SNEGSKA (reference sequence). CDR3 DNA (partial): TGCAGTGCTAGGATGGGACAGGGGGTATATGAG. Amino acids: CSARMGQGVYE. Given in full, the CDR3 is CSARMGQGVYEQFF.

This clone was recorded at least ten times. The sequenced fragment ends 3 residues before the CDR3 boundary, so the rest is inferred from the germline J gene. J is TRBJ1-2 and V is TRBV7-8, with a possible D match to TRBD1 (6 bases). CDR1 and CDR2 from the germline V gene are SGHVS and FQNEAQ. Trimming left V 5 bases short and J 4 bases short, with 17 bases between. CDR3 length equals 15 residues. The CDR3 bases that were read are TGTGCCAGCAGCCCCCGGGGGGGCGTCGGCTATGGC. Protein sequence: CASSPRGGVGYG. The full CDR3 protein is CASSPRGGVGYGYTF.

This clone showed up many times. The read halts 3 residues ahead of the CDR3 end, with the missing end drawn from the germline J gene. The chain couples TRBV12-3 or TRBV12-4 to TRBJ1-1, with D perhaps TRBD1 (5 bases). CDR3 length: 13 amino acids. V was clipped by 3 bases and J by 4 bases, with 9 bases between them. The CDR3 region is CASSLGGSTEAFF. CDR3 DNA (partial): TGTGCCAGCAGTTTGGGGGGAAGCACTGAA.

This clone showed up many times. The read is 3 residues too short to cover the CDR3 end, so that end is filled in from the germline J gene. J is TRBJ2-1 and V is TRBV30; 8 bases are shared with TRBD2. The CDR3 sequence is 15 residues long. The V gene's germline CDR1 is GTSNPN and CDR2 SVGIG (reference sequence). Trimming at V came to 2 bases and at J to 7 bases, leaving 10 bases not matched to a gene. The chain's CDR3 is CAWSIGAGVRNEQFF. CDR3 DNA (partial): TGTGCCTGGAGTATCGGAGCGGGGGTTAGGAATGAG. Full variable domain (rest looked up from reference TRBV30 and TRBJ2-1): SQTIHQWPATLVQPVGSPLSLECTVEGTSNPNLYWYRQAAGRGLQLLFYSVGIGQISSEVPQNLSASRPQDRQFILSSKKLLLSDSGFYLCAWSIGAGVRNEQFFGPGTRLTVL.

This clone was found many times. The CDR3 end lies 3 residues beyond the end of the read and is filled in from the germline J gene. The chain carries TRBV4-2 and TRBJ1-5, with no clear D. From germline, CDR1 is LGHNA and CDR2 YNFKEQ. This CDR3 is built from 16 residues. V dropped 0 bases and J dropped 9 bases, with 18 bases sitting between them. The CDR3 sequence: CASSQDSGGKRGPQHF. The CDR3 DNA, read in part, is TGTGCCAGCAGCCAAGATTCGGGCGGCAAACGGGGGCCC.

This clone was seen many times. The observed sequence ends 3 residues before the CDR3 terminus, with the missing tail filled in from the germline J gene. This chain uses TRBV5-4 with TRBJ2-3, with 8 bases aligning to TRBD1. V gave up 5 bases and J gave up 3 bases; unmatched junction bases: 5. The CDR3 contains 14 residues. Germline CDR1 and CDR2: SGHNT and YYREEE (reference sequence). CDR3 residues: CASSWGQVTDTQYF. The sequenced CDR3 bases are TGTGCCAGCAGTTGGGGACAGGTAACAGATACG.

A word on this clone: Read sequence stops 3 residues before the CDR3 end, and the germline J gene provides the missing end. The V and J genes are TRBV7-9 and TRBJ2-3; 11 bases fit TRBD2. This CDR3 region has 15 residues. With V trimmed by 5 bases and J by 4 bases, 5 bases remained unmatched. CDR1 is SEHNR, CDR2 FQNEAQ, per germline (reference sequence). The sequenced CDR3 bases are TGTGCCAGCAGCCCGGGACTAGCGGACGCAGATACG. It is translated as CASSPGLADADT. The entire CDR3 reads CASSPGLADADTQYF.

Concerning this clone: The read ends 3 residues shy of where the CDR3 ends; the end is completed using the germline J gene. The rearrangement links TRBV5-1 to TRBJ1-2, with 8 bases identical to TRBD1. The germline gives CDR1 SGHRS, CDR2 YFSETQ. The CDR3 runs to 17 residues. CDR3 region: CASSLDPQGAGDFDYTF. The part of the CDR3 DNA that was read is TGCGCCAGCAGCTTGGACCCCCAGGGGGCGGGGGATTTCGAC.

This clone was detected many times. The junction differs from germline at one of its ends, possibly a read error. From the germline J gene comes the end of the CDR3, since the read stops 3 residues before it. This chain uses TRBV4-2 with TRBJ2-1; TRBD2 matches at 9 bases. This CDR3 is 16 amino acids long. Germline CDR1 and CDR2: LGHNA and YNFKEQ. Incomplete CDR3 DNA: TGCGCCAGCAGCCAAGTTCTGGGCGGGGGGGCCCATGAG. Encoded protein: CASSQVLGGGAHE. The full CDR3 is CASSQVLGGGAHEQFF.

The table lists this clone with many counts. With the read ending 3 residues before the CDR3 end, the germline J gene is used to fill in that end. V gene TRBV2 combines with J gene TRBJ1-1; TRBD1 matches at 8 bases. Trimming took 2 bases from V and 2 from J; bases not matched to a gene: 4. The CDR3 loop spans 15 amino acids. CDR1 and CDR2 from the germline V gene are SNHLY and FYNNEI. The sequenced CDR3 bases are TGTGCCAGCAGTGAACAGGGGGCCGGAAACACTGAA. Translating it yields CASSEQGAGNTE. The whole CDR3 protein reads CASSEQGAGNTEAFF.

There are a few counts of this clone. This could be a read error, since a much larger clone is one nucleotide away. Read data end 3 residues before the CDR3 end; the end is taken from the germline J gene. The rearrangement joins TRBV2 to TRBJ2-3; D might be TRBD1 (5 bases). Germline V gene data show CDR1 as SNHLY and CDR2 as FYNNEI. This CDR3 has 13 amino acids. The chain's CDR3 is CASSEAGAQPQYF. CDR3 DNA, as far as it was read: TGTGCCAGCAGTGAAGCAGGGGCTCAGCCG.

This clone occurred many times. Read coverage stops 3 residues before the CDR3 terminus; the germline J gene supplies the remainder. V usage is TRBV18 and J usage is TRBJ2-1; 8 positions match TRBD2. The CDR3 is 15 residues long. J was trimmed by 5 bases and V by 3 bases; bases with no gene match: 6. Looked up from germline, CDR1 is KGHSH and CDR2 is LQKENI. The CDR3 loop is CASSPRLARHNEQFF. Incomplete CDR3 DNA: TGTGCCAGCTCACCGAGACTAGCGCGCCACAATGAG.

Sample share makes this clone medium-sized. CDR3 residues: CSALAGGYTEAFF. Partial CDR3 DNA: TGCAGTGCTCTTGCAGGGGGGTATACTGAA. J is TRBJ1-1 and V is TRBV20-1, with 7 bases aligning to TRBD1. The sequenced fragment ends 3 residues before the CDR3 boundary, so the rest is inferred from the germline J gene. In germline, CDR1 is DFQATT, CDR2 SNEGSKA (reference sequence). With V trimmed by 5 bases and J by 5 bases, 8 bases remained unmatched. The CDR3 is 13 amino acids.

This clone was picked up many times. The read terminates 3 residues before the CDR3 end, so the remaining end is supplied by the germline J gene. This rearrangement joins TRBV10-2 to TRBJ2-2, with 12 bases aligning to TRBD2. Germline V CDR1 and CDR2: WSHSY, SAAADI. The CDR3 is made up of 15 amino acids. J gave up 4 bases and V 8 bases, and 5 bases lay outside the gene matches. The CDR3 is CASRTSGAGTGELFF. The DNA read from the CDR3 is TGCGCCAGCCGGACTAGCGGGGCGGGCACCGGGGAG.

Worth noting for this clone: One end of the junction fails to match germline, which may point to a read error. The sequence runs out 3 residues before the end of the CDR3; the remainder is reconstructed from the germline J gene. Other DNA sequences of this sample code for an identical CDR3. J is TRBJ1-1 and V is TRBV20-1; D perhaps matches TRBD1 (6 bases). Germline V lookup: CDR1 DFQATT, CDR2 SNEGSKA (reference sequence). The CDR3 runs to 16 residues. The CDR3 spells CSASTVRGGSNTEAFF. The CDR3 DNA, read in part, is TGCAGTGCGTCCACCGTCCGGGGGGGCTCGAACACTGAG.

This clone was recorded at least ten times. The CDR3 end falls 3 residues outside the read, so it is completed with the germline J gene. The chain carries TRBV19 and TRBJ2-6; TRBD1 matches 7 bases. CDR1 is LNHDA and CDR2 is SQIVND in the germline V gene (reference sequence). The CDR3 spans 16 residues. With 7 bases clipped from V and 0 bases from J, the junction kept 6 bases outside the gene matches. CDR3 sequence: CASNRQGNSGANVLTF. The part of the CDR3 DNA that was read is TGTGCCAGTAACAGACAGGGAAACTCTGGGGCCAACGTC. Supplemented by reference TRBV19 and TRBJ2-6, the full variable domain reads DGGITQSPKYLFRKEGQNVTLSCEQNLNHDAMYWYRQDPGQGLRLIYYSQIVNDFQKGDIAEGYSVSREKKESFPLTVTSAQKNPTAFYLCASNRQGNSGANVLTFGAGSRLTVL.

This clone came up many times. The CDR3 is cut off 3 residues early in the read; its end comes from the germline J gene. The V and J genes are TRBV20-1 and TRBJ2-1, with 13 bases matching TRBD2. Germline lookup yields CDR1 DFQATT and CDR2 SNEGSKA (reference sequence). The CDR3 totals 15 residues. J lost 4 bases, V lost 6 bases, and 6 bases had no gene match. CDR3: CSATLAGGPYNEQFF. The covered CDR3 bases are TGCAGTGCCACACTAGCGGGGGGGCCTTACAATGAG.

Details on this clone: The read finishes 3 residues shy of the CDR3 end, and the germline J gene is used to complete it. The gene calls are TRBV19 and TRBJ2-4, with D tentatively TRBD1 (6 bases). CDR3 length equals 14 residues. Germline V gene sequence: CDR1 LNHDA, CDR2 SQIVND (reference sequence). The sequenced CDR3 bases are TGTGCCAGTAGTATAGCAGGGGTTTACTATGGT. Translation: CASSIAGVYYG. The whole CDR3 protein reads CASSIAGVYYGQYF.

This clone was detected many times. The read gets to within 3 residues of the CDR3 end, and the germline J gene fills in the rest. The genes are TRBV20-1 and TRBJ1-4; D uncertain. CDR1 and CDR2 from the germline V gene are DFQATT and SNEGSKA (reference sequence). V was shortened by 0 bases and J by 3 bases, with 11 bases between the two germline ends. CDR3 length equals 15 residues. CDR3 DNA (partial): TGCAGTGCTAGAGATCTGTTGGCCTCTAATGAAAAA. Protein: CSARDLLASNEK. The whole CDR3 sequence is CSARDLLASNEKLFF.

There are a few counts of this clone. The read falls 3 residues short of the CDR3 end, and the missing part is taken from the germline J gene. V gene TRBV5-1 combines with J gene TRBJ2-1; 9 bases align to TRBD2. Germline V gene data show CDR1 as SGHRS and CDR2 as YFSETQ. The CDR3 is 14 residues long. V dropped 4 bases and J dropped 5; count of bases not matched to a gene: 4. The sequenced part of the CDR3 DNA is TGCGCCAGCAGCCCGGGACTAGCCCACAATGAG. Translated, it gives CASSPGLAHNE. The full CDR3 sequence reads CASSPGLAHNEQFF. Full variable domain (outside the CDR3, taken from reference TRBV5-1 and TRBJ2-1): KAGVTQTPRYLIKTRGQQVTLSCSPISGHRSVSWYQQTPGQGLQFLFEYFSETQRNKGNFPGRFSGRQFSNSRSEMNVSTLELGDSALYLCASSPGLAHNEQFFGPGTRLTVL.

This clone was counted many times. Coverage ceases 3 residues before the CDR3 finishes, and the germline J gene fills in the end. The genes are TRBV5-1 and TRBJ1-2; no definite D call. This CDR3 comprises 15 residues. Looked up from germline, CDR1 is SGHRS and CDR2 is YFSETQ. V dropped 0 bases and J dropped 3 bases, with 12 bases sitting between them. CDR3 sequence: CASSLAPGEDYGYTF. CDR3 DNA, as far as it was read: TGCGCCAGCAGCTTGGCCCCCGGGGAGGACTATGGC.